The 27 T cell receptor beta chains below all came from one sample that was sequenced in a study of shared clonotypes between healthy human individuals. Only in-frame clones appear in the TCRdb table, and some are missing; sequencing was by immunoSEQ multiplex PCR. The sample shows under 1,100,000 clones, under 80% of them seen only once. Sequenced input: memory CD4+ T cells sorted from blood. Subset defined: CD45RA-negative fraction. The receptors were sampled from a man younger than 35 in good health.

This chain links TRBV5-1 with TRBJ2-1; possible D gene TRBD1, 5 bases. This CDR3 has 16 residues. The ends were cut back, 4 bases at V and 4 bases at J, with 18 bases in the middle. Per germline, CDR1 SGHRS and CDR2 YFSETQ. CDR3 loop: CASSPESQDRYNEQFF. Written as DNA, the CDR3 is TGCGCCAGCAGCCCGGAATCCCAAGACAGATACAATGAGCAGTTCTTC.

The CDR3 loop is CASSRTNEQYF. The DNA for the CDR3 is TGTGCCAGCAGTCGGACCAACGAGCAGTACTTC. The chain carries TRBV5-6 and TRBJ2-5, with unresolved D. The J call could be wrong; TRBJ2-7 is a better fit for the DNA end. There are 11 residues in the CDR3. The V gene's germline CDR1 is SGHDT and CDR2 YYEEEE.

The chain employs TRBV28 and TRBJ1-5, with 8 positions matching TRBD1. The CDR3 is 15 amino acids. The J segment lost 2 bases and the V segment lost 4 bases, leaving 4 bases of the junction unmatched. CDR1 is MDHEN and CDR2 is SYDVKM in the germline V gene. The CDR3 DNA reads TGTGCCAGCAGTTCAGGGGGCGCGGGCAATCAGCCCCAGCATTTT. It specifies CASSSGGAGNQPQHF. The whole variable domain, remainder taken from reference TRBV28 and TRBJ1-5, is DVKVTQSSRYLVKRTGEKVFLECVQDMDHENMFWYRQDPGLGLRLIYFSYDVKMKEKGDIPEGYSVSREKKERFSLILESASTNQTSMYLCASSSGGAGNQPQHFGDGTRLSIL.

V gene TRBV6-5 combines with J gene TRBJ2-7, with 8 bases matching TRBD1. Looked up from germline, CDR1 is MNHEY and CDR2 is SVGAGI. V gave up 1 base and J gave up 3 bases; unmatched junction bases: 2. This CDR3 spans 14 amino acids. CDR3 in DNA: TGTGCCAGCAGTTACTGGGGGACAGGCTACGAGCAGTACTTC. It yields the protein CASSYWGTGYEQYF.

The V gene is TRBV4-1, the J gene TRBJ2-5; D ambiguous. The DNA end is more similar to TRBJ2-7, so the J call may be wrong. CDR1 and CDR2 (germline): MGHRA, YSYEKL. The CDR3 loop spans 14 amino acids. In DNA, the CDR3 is TGCGCCAGCAGCCCAGAGGTTAGACTGGGCGAGCAGTACTTC. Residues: CASSPEVRLGEQYF.

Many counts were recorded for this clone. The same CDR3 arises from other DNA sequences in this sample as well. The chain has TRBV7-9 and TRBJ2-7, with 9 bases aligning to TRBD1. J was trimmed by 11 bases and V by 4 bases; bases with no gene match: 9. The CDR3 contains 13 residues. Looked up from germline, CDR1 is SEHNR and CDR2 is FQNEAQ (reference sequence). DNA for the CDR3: TGTGCCAGCAGCTCCCTGGACAGGGGAAGAGAGTACTTC. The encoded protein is CASSSLDRGREYF.

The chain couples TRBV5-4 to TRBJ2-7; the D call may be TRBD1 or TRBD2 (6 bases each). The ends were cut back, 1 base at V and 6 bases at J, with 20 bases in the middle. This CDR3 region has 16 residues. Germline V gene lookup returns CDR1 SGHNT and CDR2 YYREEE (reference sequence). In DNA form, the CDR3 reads TGTGCCAGCAGCTTGATTATTGGGGGGCCGGTGGGCGAGCAGTACTTC. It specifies CASSLIIGGPVGEQYF.

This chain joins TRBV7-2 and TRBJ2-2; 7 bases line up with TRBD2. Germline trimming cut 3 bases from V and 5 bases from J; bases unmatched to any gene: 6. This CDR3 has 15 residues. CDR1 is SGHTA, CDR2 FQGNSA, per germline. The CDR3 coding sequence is TGTGCCAGCAGCTTTGGACTAGTTGGTACCGGGGAGCTGTTTTTT. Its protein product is CASSFGLVGTGELFF. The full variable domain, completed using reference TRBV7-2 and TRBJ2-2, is GAGVSQSPSNKVTEKGKDVELRCDPISGHTALYWYRQSLGQGLEFLIYFQGNSAPDKSGLPSDRFSAERTGGSVSTLTIQRTQQEDSAVYLCASSFGLVGTGELFFGEGSRLTVL.

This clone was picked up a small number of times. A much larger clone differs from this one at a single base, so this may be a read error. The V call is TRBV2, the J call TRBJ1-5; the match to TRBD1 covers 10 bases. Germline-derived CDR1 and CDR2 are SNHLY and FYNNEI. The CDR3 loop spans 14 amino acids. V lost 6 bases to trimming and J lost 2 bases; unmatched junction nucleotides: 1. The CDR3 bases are TGTGCCAGCAGAGGGACAGGGGGCAATCAGCCCCAGCATTTT. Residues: CASRGTGGNQPQHF.

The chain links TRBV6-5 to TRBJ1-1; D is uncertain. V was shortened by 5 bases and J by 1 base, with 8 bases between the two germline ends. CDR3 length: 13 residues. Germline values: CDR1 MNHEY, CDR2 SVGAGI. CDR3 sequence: CASSRAENTEAFF. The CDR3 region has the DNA TGTGCCAGCAGTAGGGCGGAGAACACTGAAGCTTTCTTT.

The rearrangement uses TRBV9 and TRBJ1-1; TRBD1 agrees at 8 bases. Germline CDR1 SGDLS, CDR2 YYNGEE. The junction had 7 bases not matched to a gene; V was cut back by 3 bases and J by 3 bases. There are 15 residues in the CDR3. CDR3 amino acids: CASSASQGVYTEAFF. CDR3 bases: TGTGCCAGCAGCGCCTCACAGGGGGTGTACACTGAAGCTTTCTTT.

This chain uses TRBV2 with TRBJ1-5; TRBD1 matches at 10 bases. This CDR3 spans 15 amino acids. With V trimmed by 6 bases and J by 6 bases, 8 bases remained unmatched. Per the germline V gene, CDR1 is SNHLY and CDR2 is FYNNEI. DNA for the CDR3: TGTGCCAGCAGCAGAGGACAGGGGGATGTTCAGCCCCAGCATTTT. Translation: CASSRGQGDVQPQHF. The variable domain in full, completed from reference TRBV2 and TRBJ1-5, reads EPEVTQTPSHQVTQMGQEVILRCVPISNHLYFYWYRQILGQKVEFLVSFYNNEISEKSEIFDDQFSVERPDGSNFTLKIRSTKLEDSAMYFCASSRGQGDVQPQHFGDGTRLSIL.

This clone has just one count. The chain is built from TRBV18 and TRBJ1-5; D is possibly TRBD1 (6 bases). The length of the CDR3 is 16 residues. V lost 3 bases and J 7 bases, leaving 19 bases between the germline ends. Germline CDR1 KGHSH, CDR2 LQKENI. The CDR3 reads CASSPSDTGSGQPQHF. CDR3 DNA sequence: TGTGCCAGCTCACCCAGTGATACAGGGTCAGGGCAGCCCCAGCATTTT.

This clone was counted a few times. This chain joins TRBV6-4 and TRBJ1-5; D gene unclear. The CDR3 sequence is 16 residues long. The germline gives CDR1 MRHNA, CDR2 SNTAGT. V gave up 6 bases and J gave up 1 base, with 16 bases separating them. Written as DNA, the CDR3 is TGTGCCAGCAGCGTATGTCTGGACCGCAGCAATCAGCCCCAGCATTTT. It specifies CASSVCLDRSNQPQHF.

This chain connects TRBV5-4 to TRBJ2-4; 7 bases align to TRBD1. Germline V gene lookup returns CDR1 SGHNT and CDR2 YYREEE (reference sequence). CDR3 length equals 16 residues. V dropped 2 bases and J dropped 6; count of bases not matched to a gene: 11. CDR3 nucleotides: TGTGCCAGCAGCTTCCCCGGAGAGGGGGCGGGAAACATTCAGTACTTC. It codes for CASSFPGEGAGNIQYF.

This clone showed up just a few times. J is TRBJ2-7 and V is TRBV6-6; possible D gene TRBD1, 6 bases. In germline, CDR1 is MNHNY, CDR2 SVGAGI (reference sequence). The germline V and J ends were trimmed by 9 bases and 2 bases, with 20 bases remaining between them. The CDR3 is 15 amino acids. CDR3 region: CARTKQTGSAYEQYF. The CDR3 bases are TGTGCCAGGACGAAGCAAACAGGGTCAGCCTACGAGCAGTACTTC.

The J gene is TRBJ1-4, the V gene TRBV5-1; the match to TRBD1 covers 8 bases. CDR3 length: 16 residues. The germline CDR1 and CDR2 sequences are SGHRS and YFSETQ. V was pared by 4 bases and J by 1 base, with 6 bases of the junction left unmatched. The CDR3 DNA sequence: TGCGCCAGCAGCAACCAGGGGGCAGGAACTAATGAAAAACTGTTTTTT. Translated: CASSNQGAGTNEKLFF.

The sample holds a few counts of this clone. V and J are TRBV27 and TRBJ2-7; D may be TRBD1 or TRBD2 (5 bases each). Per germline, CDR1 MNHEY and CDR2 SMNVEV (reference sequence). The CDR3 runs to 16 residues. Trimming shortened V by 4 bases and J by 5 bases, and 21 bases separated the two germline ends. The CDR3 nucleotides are TGTGCCAGCAGTTCAAAGGGTATTAGGGTGGGGGACGAGCAGTACTTC. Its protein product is CASSSKGIRVGDEQYF.

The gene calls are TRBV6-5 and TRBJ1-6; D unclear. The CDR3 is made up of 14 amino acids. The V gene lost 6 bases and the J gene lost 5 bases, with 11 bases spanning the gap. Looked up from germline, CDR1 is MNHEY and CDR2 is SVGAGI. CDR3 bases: TGTGCCAGCAGAGAGCGGGTGGATAATTCACCCCTCCACTTT. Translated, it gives CASRERVDNSPLHF.

Here the CDR3 reads CAISETSGSSDTQYF. The CDR3 nucleotides are TGTGCCATCAGTGAGACTAGCGGGAGTTCAGATACGCAGTATTTT. The gene calls are TRBV10-3 and TRBJ2-3, with 11 positions matching TRBD2. The germline V gene has CDR1 ENHRY and CDR2 SYGVKD. V gave up 2 bases and J gave up 4 bases; unmatched junction bases: 2. The CDR3 covers 15 residues.

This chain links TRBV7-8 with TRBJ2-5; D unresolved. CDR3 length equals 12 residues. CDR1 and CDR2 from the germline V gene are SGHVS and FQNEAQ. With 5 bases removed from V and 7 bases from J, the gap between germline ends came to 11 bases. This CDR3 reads CASSHPIATQYF. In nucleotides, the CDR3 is TGTGCCAGCAGCCACCCGATTGCGACCCAGTACTTC.

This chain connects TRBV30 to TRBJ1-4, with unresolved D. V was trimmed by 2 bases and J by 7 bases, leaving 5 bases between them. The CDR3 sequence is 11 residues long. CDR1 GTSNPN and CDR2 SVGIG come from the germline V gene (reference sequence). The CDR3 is CAWSLAEKLFF. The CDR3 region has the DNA TGTGCCTGGAGTTTGGCTGAAAAACTGTTTTTT.

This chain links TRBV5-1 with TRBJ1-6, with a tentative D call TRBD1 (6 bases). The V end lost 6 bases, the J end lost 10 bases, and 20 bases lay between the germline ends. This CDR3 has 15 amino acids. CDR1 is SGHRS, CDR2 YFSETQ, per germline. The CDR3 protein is CASKGDPQGGSPLHF. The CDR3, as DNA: TGCGCCAGCAAGGGGGACCCGCAGGGTGGATCACCCCTCCACTTT. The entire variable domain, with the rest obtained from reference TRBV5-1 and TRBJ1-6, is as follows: KAGVTQTPRYLIKTRGQQVTLSCSPISGHRSVSWYQQTPGQGLQFLFEYFSETQRNKGNFPGRFSGRQFSNSRSEMNVSTLELGDSALYLCASKGDPQGGSPLHFGNGTRLTVT.

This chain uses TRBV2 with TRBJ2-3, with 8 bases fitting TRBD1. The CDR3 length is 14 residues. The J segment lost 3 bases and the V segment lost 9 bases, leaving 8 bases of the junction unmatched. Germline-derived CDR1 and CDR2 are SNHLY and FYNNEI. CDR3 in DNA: TGTGCCAGTACCGGGACAGGAAGAACAGATACGCAGTATTTT. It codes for CASTGTGRTDTQYF.

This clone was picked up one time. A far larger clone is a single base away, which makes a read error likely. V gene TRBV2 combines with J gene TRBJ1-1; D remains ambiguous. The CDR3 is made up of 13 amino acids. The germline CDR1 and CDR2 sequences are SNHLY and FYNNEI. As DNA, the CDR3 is TGTGCCAGCACTGAACTGGAGAACACTGAAGCTTTCTTT. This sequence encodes CASTELENTEAFF.

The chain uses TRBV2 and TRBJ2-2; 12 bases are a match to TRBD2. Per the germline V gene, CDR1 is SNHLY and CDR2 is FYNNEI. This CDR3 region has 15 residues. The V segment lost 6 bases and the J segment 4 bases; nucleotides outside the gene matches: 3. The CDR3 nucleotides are TGTGCCAGCAGGAGGACTAGCGGGGTCACCGGGGAGCTGTTTTTT. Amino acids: CASRRTSGVTGELFF.

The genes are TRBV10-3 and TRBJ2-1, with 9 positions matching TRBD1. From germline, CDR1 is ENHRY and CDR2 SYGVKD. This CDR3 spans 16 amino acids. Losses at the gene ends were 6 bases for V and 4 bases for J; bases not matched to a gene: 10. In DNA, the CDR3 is TGTGCCATCAGCACTAAGCCGGGACAGGGTTACAATGAGCAGTTCTTC. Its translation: CAISTKPGQGYNEQFF.